A selection of T cell receptor beta chains follows, all from one sample in a study of cytomegalovirus exposure and HLA in healthy donors. Generated by immunoSEQ multiplex PCR, the TCRdb table keeps only in-frame clones and is missing some. The repertoire has 110,000 to 150,000 clones, approximately 84% of them found once; the top ten carry under 10%. Sequencing input: PBMCs. The receptors were sampled from an older woman in good health and CMV-seropositive. CDR3s include the opening cysteine and the closing phenylalanine or tryptophan. Clone size is shown for a subset of rows, as once, few, many or a class of expanded clone.

v_call clone_size cdr3_aa
TRBV28 NA CASRPPGTYYEQYF
TRBV9 once CASSPSLLYNEQFF
TRBV6-5 NA CASRRTSGSYEQYF
TRBV28 NA CASSLAGQPQHF
TRBV29-1 NA CSGGGITGELFF
TRBV18 NA CASSPGQGNTGELFF
TRBV7-3 once CASSLGSLGDTQYF
TRBV10-3 few CAILREAGNTIYF
TRBV5-1 few CASSLLGHTNTEAFF
TRBV19 NA CASRHPSGANVLTF
TRBV28 NA CASSWTGSNYGYTF
TRBV11-2 NA CASSSSSGGYEQYF
TRBV9 NA CASSVGSGTEREKLFF
TRBV2 NA CASSGLAGPYNEQFF
TRBV5-3 few CARSAAGAFF
TRBV28 few CASSLSLQGDTGELFF
TRBV6-6 NA CASSSTTSGKVYEQYF
TRBV9 NA CASSVGGSEQYF
TRBV29-1 NA CSVQGQVAYEQYF
TRBV19 NA CASSIDRPNYGYTF
TRBV14 few CASRQGLNTEAFF
TRBV28 NA CASSLAPGGAFF
TRBV7-9 once CASSLYGRSSTDTQYF
TRBV19 NA CASSIGYRGHTGELFF
TRBV5-6 NA CASSLPRPQYGYTF
TRBV11-1 once CASSPRVGADYEQYF
TRBV11-2 NA CASSSGGGETQYF
TRBV27 NA CASSLSRQVSETQYF
TRBV27 once CASSARTRISVAFF
TRBV2 few CASNSRGEKLFF
TRBV4-2 NA CASSQGLAEETQYF
TRBV6-6 NA CASRPGQPTNEQFF
TRBV30 few CAYLMQGGYGYTF
TRBV7-9 NA CASSLAGTAIF
TRBV27 once CASSAWREAEFF
TRBV11-2 NA CASSFGAGASGEQYF
TRBV19 NA CASSIGVGNTEAFF
TRBV28 NA CASSKMDSSTDTQYF
TRBV30 once CAWSVPGKEKLFF
TRBV7-9 once CASSIGTRPDNEQFF
TRBV7-2 NA CASSRTGTEETQYF
TRBV5-1 once CASSSGTRADTQYF
TRBV5-1 NA CASSLAETGGGEKLFF
TRBV9 once CASSGLAGAHNEQFF
TRBV30 NA CAWNAGELADTQYF
TRBV13 NA CASSTSGGGNTIYF
TRBV11-2 NA CASSLTAVLNEAFF
TRBV10-3 NA CAISLGTGNTEAFF
TRBV30 NA CAWRRTGADEQFF
TRBV19 NA CASTPKTGGINQPQHF
TRBV9 few CASSPRTSGETQYF
TRBV6-5 once CASSYAGNEKLFF
TRBV6-5 few CASSYSVAGPDNEQFF
TRBV29-1 once CSVRARGLSEQYF